The clone carrying this T cell receptor beta chain was recorded many times. V lost 4 bases and J lost 6; bases outside the gene matches: 5. The CDR3 is 13 amino acids. CDR1 SGHAT and CDR2 FQDESV come from the germline V gene (reference sequence). The sample is drawn from a study of Graves' ophthalmopathy and Graves' hyperthyroidism. Investigators amplified TCR beta CDR3 regions from RNA transcripts. RT-PCR in the first round used HTBI primers; a second-round multiplex PCR followed. TCRdb analysed the multiplex PCR reads with MiXCR anew, one entry per CDR3 protein. The data show about 410,000 distinct CDR3 sequences, 15% to 20% seen once.

The clonotype was recovered from a woman between 18 and 29 years old with Graves' ophthalmopathy. The sequenced sample consisted of peripheral blood. This chain links TRBV11-1 with TRBJ2-7; 8 bases map to TRBD2. The CDR3 here is CASSSVAGREQYF. The CDR3 DNA reads TGTGCCAGCAGCTCCGTAGCGGGACGCGAGCAGTACTTC.